This paragraph reports one T cell receptor (beta chain). V shed 2 bases and J shed 2 bases, with 16 bases lying between them. From germline, CDR1 is MNHNS and CDR2 SASEGT. This CDR3 has 18 residues. Self-reported history from a screening survey and questionnaire set each donor's cohort. The sample is drawn from a study of blood T cell repertoires in COVID-19. In the source study's methods: Reference gene primers were amplified, and this amplification served to estimate nucleated cell counts. Profiling relied on immunoSEQ multiplex PCR, and the TCRdb table lists in-frame clones only, not all of them. From that table come the V and J calls and clone size; the DNA was used to work out D and trimming. The data contain approximately 470,000 clones, around 90% of them singletons.

The J gene is TRBJ2-6, the V gene TRBV6-1; no definite D call. The sequenced sample consisted of PBMCs or T cells enriched from blood (not recorded which). The sequence came from a woman under 30 who had recovered from COVID-19. Here the CDR3 DNA reads TGTGCCAGCAGTGAAATCCGCTTGAGTAGCACTGGGGCCAACGTCCTGACTTTC. This codes for CASSEIRLSSTGANVLTF.